One and the same sample provided the 9 T cell receptor beta chains below, sequenced in a study of control samples from healthy donors and cancer patients. Only in-frame clones appear in the TCRdb table, and some are missing; sequencing was by immunoSEQ multiplex PCR. The data contain nearly 40,000 clones, 92% of them seen just once; the ten biggest clones take up about 3.5%. The sequencing sample was made of blood. These receptors came from a woman aged 45-65 years in good health.

V usage is TRBV28 and J usage is TRBJ1-1; D gene unclear. In germline, CDR1 is MDHEN, CDR2 SYDVKM. The CDR3 contains 13 residues. Trimming pared 9 bases from V and 4 bases from J, leaving 15 bases between. This CDR3 reads CASSGGRGTEAFF. The CDR3 DNA follows: TGTGCCAGTTCGGGCGGCCGGGGCACTGAAGCTTTCTTT.

J is TRBJ1-1 and V is TRBV10-3; D is unclear. Trimming cost V 10 bases and J 1 base, with 13 bases left between them. There are 13 residues in the CDR3. Germline V gene lookup returns CDR1 ENHRY and CDR2 SYGVKD. In nucleotides, the CDR3 is TGTGCCACCCTAACCCCCGGGAACACTGAAGCTTTCTTT. Its translation is CATLTPGNTEAFF.

The chain couples TRBV11-2 to TRBJ1-3, with 8 bases lining up with TRBD1. CDR1 SGHAT and CDR2 FQNNGV come from the germline V gene. This CDR3 contains 16 residues. J gave up 0 bases and V 5 bases, and 6 bases lay outside the gene matches. This CDR3 is CASSLGQGISGNTIYF. The CDR3 DNA reads TGTGCCAGCAGCCTAGGACAGGGTATCTCTGGAAACACCATATATTTT. Supplemented by reference TRBV11-2 and TRBJ1-3, the full variable domain reads EAGVAQSPRYKIIEKRQSVAFWCNPISGHATLYWYQQILGQGPKLLIQFQNNGVVDDSQLPKDRFSAERLKGVDSTLKIQPAKLEDSAVYLCASSLGQGISGNTIYFGEGSWLTVV.

V is TRBV11-2 and J is TRBJ1-3; TRBD1 might be the D (5 bases). This CDR3 is built from 12 residues. The germline CDR1 and CDR2 sequences are SGHAT and FQNNGV. Trimming pared 8 bases from V and 4 bases from J, leaving 9 bases between. The CDR3 protein is CASGTEGNTIYF. The DNA for the CDR3 is TGTGCCAGCGGGACGGAGGGAAACACCATATATTTT.

The V call is TRBV6-6, the J call TRBJ1-2, with TRBD1 matching over 8 bases. CDR3 length: 16 residues. CDR1 is MNHNY, CDR2 SVGAGI, per germline (reference sequence). With V trimmed by 6 bases and J by 0 bases, 9 bases remained unmatched. CDR3 sequence reads: CASRDFPGQANYGYTF. In nucleotides, the CDR3 is TGTGCCAGCAGGGATTTTCCGGGACAGGCTAACTATGGCTACACCTTC.

The chain combines TRBV5-8 with TRBJ1-3; D gene ambiguous. This CDR3 is 13 amino acids long. Germline loops: CDR1 SGHTS, CDR2 YDEGEE. V was shortened by 4 bases and J by 0 bases, with 5 bases between the two germline ends. CDR3 nucleotide sequence: TGTGCCAGCAGCCCCTACTCTGGAAACACCATATATTTT. It specifies CASSPYSGNTIYF.

This chain connects TRBV6-2 or TRBV6-3 to TRBJ1-5; possibly TRBD1 for D (6 bases). The V and J ends lost 5 bases and 1 base respectively, with 18 bases between them. The germline V gene has CDR1 MNHEY and CDR2 SVGEGT. CDR3 length: 17 residues. CDR3 region: CASSALTGMTSNQPQHF. CDR3 sequence (DNA): TGTGCCAGCAGTGCCCTCACAGGGATGACGAGCAATCAGCCCCAGCATTTT.

The CDR3 nucleotides are TGTGCCAGCAGCTTGGGAGGGGGGCAGCGACGAAATCAGCCCCAGCATTTT. It specifies CASSLGGGQRRNQPQHF. The chain has TRBV5-8 and TRBJ1-5; TRBD1 might be the D (6 bases). Looked up from germline, CDR1 is SGHTS and CDR2 is YDEGEE. CDR3 length equals 17 residues. Trimming took 0 bases from V and 4 from J, leaving 17 bases between them.

The J gene is TRBJ1-5, the V gene TRBV24-1, with D possibly matching TRBD1 (5 bases). Trimming removed 5 bases from V and 6 bases from J, with 13 bases in between. CDR1 is KGHDR and CDR2 is SFDVKD in the germline V gene. The CDR3 sequence is 14 residues long. The CDR3 spells CATSALGQGQPQHF. Written as DNA, the CDR3 is TGTGCCACCAGTGCCTTGGGGCAGGGTCAGCCCCAGCATTTT.